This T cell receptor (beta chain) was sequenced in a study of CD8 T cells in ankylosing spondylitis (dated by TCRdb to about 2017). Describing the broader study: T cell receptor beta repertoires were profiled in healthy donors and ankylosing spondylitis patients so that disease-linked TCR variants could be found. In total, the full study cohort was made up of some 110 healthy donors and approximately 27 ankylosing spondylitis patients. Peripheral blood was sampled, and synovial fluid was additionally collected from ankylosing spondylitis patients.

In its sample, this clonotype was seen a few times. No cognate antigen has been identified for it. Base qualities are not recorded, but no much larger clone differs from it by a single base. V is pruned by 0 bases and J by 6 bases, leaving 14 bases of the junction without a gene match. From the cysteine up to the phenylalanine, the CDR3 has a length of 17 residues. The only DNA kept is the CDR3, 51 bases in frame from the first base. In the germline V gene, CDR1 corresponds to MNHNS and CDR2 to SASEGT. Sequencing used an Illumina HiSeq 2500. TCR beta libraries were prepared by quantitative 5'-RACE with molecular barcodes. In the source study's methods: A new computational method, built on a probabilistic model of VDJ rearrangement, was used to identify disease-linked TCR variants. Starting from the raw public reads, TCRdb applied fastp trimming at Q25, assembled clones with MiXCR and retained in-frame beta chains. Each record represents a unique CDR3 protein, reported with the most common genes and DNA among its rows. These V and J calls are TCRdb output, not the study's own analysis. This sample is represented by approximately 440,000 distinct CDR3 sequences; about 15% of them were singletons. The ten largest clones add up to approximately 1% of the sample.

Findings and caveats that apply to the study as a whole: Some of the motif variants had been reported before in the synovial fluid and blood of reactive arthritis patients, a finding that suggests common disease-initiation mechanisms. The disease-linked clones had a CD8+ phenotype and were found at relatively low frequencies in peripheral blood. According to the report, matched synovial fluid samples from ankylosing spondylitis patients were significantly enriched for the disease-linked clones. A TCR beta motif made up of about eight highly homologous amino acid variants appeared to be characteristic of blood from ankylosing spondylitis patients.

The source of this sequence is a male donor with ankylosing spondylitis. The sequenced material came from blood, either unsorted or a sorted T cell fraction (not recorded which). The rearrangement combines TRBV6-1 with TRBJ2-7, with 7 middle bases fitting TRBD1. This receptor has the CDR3 CASSEARDRVSVLEQYF. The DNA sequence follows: TGTGCCAGCAGTGAAGCGCGAGACAGGGTTTCTGTGCTCGAGCAGTACTTC.